The next 6 T cell receptor beta chains were all read from a single sample in a study of blood T cell repertoires in COVID-19. TCRdb's table, derived via immunoSEQ multiplex PCR, lists solely in-frame clones and lacks some. The sample carries some 250,000 clones, approximately 83% recorded once. The sample consisted of peripheral blood. These receptors were taken from a woman between 25 and 40 years old who had recovered from COVID-19.

The chain uses TRBV18 and TRBJ1-3; D might be TRBD1 (5 bases). Germline CDR1 is KGHSH and CDR2 is LQKENI. CDR3 length: 16 residues. V gave up 2 bases and J gave up 0 bases, with 11 bases separating them. Here the CDR3 reads CASSPFGGSSGNTIYF. The DNA for the CDR3 is TGTGCCAGCTCACCATTCGGGGGAAGCTCTGGAAACACCATATATTTT.

The chain carries TRBV19 and TRBJ2-2, with D perhaps matching TRBD1 (6 bases). The germline V and J ends were trimmed by 5 bases and 6 bases, with 7 bases remaining between them. This CDR3 contains 12 residues. Per the germline V gene, CDR1 is LNHDA and CDR2 is SQIVND (reference sequence). The CDR3 nucleotides are TGTGCCAGTAGTGAGGGGGCCGGGGAGCTGTTTTTT. Translated: CASSEGAGELFF.

The chain combines TRBV7-2 with TRBJ2-1; D is possibly TRBD1 (7 bases). Germline values: CDR1 SGHTA, CDR2 FQGNSA. V lost 2 bases to trimming and J lost 6 bases, with 14 bases between them. There are 15 residues in the CDR3. CDR3: CASSLLPQGGNEQFF. The CDR3, as DNA: TGTGCCAGCAGCTTACTCCCCCAGGGGGGCAATGAGCAGTTCTTC.

This clone showed up just once. The chain is built from TRBV9 and TRBJ1-1; 7 nucleotides line up with TRBD1. The CDR3 sequence is 15 residues long. Germline trimming cut 3 bases from V and 2 bases from J; bases unmatched to any gene: 7. Per germline, CDR1 SGDLS and CDR2 YYNGEE. The CDR3 sequence: CASSALQGINTEAFF. The CDR3, as DNA: TGTGCCAGCAGCGCATTACAGGGGATAAACACTGAAGCTTTCTTT.

DNA for the CDR3: TGTGCCAGCCAGATCAGGGGGGATTCACCCCTCCACTTT. It yields the protein CASQIRGDSPLHF. The gene calls are TRBV19 and TRBJ1-6; 7 bases agree with TRBD1. Looked up from germline, CDR1 is LNHDA and CDR2 is SQIVND (reference sequence). V lost 9 bases and J lost 8; bases outside the gene matches: 7. This CDR3 has 13 residues. The entire variable domain, with the rest obtained from reference TRBV19 and TRBJ1-6, is as follows: DGGITQSPKYLFRKEGQNVTLSCEQNLNHDAMYWYRQDPGQGLRLIYYSQIVNDFQKGDIAEGYSVSREKKESFPLTVTSAQKNPTAFYLCASQIRGDSPLHFGNGTRLTVT.

The gene calls are TRBV19 and TRBJ2-4, with TRBD1 identical over 9 bases. Germline V gene data show CDR1 as LNHDA and CDR2 as SQIVND (reference sequence). CDR3 size: 14 residues. V lost 4 bases and J lost 9; bases outside the gene matches: 7. CDR3 DNA: TGTGCCAGTAGTACCGGGACAGGGTCCTCCATTCAGTACTTC. Translated: CASSTGTGSSIQYF.